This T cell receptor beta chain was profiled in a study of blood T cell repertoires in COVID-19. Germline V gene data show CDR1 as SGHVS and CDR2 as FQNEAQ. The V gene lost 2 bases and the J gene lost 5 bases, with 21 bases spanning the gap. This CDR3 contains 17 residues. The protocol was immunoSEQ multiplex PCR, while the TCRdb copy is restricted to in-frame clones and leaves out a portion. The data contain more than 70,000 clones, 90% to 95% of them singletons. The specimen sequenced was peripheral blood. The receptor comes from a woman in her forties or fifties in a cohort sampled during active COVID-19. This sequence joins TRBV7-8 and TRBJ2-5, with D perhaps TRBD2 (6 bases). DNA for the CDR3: TGTGCCAGCAGCTTACAAATCAGTAGCGTTGGGAGGGAGACCCAGTACTTC. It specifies CASSLQISSVGRETQYF.